This T cell receptor (beta chain) was sequenced for a study of control samples from healthy donors and cancer patients. Trimming took off 3 bases at V and 6 bases at J, with 10 bases between the two ends. The CDR3 has 13 amino acids. The protocol was immunoSEQ multiplex PCR, while the TCRdb copy is restricted to in-frame clones and leaves out a portion. Of under 200,000 clones listed, 94% were seen once; the top ten hold more than 8%. The sample consisted of blood. J is TRBJ2-3 and V is TRBV12-3 or TRBV12-4; D uncertain. The source of this sequence is a woman in her thirties or forties in good health. The CDR3 DNA reads TGTGCCAGCAGTTTGGAGCTTCACGATACGCAGTATTTT. Its translation: CASSLELHDTQYF.